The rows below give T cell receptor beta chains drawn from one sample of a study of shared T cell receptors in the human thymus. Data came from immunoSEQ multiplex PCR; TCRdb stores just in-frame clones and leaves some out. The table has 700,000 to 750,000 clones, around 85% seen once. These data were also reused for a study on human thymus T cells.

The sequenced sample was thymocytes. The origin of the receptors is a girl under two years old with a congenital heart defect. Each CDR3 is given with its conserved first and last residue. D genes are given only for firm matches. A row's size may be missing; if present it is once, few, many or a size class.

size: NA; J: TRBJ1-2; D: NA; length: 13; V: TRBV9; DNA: TGTGCCAGCAGCGCCCGTAGCGACTATGGCTACACCTTC; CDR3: CASSARSDYGYTF
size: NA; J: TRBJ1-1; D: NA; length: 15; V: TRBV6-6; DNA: TGTGCCAGCAGTGAGACAGGAGAGAACAACACTGAAGCTTTCTTT; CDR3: CASSETGENNTEAFF
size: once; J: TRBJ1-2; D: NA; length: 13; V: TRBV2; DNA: TGTGCCAGCAGTGACCCTGTTTACTATGGCTACACCTTC; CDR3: CASSDPVYYGYTF
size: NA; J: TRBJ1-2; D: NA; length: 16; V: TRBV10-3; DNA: TGTGCCATCAGTGTGAGGGACACTCCGGCAAGAAATGGCTACACCTTC; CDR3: CAISVRDTPARNGYTF
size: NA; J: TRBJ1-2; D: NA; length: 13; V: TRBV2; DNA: TGTGCCAGCAGTGAAGGACAGGTAAATGGCTACACCTTC; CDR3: CASSEGQVNGYTF
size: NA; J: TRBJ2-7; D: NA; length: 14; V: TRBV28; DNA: TGTGCCAGCAGTCCCCCTGCAGACATCTACGAGCAGTACTTC; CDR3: CASSPPADIYEQYF
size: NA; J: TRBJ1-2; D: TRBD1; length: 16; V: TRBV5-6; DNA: TGTGCCAGCAGCTTGGGGTTGACAGGGGGGTTTTTTGGCTACACCTTC; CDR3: CASSLGLTGGFFGYTF
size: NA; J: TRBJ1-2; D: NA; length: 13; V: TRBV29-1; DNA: TGCAGCGTTGAAGTACAGGGATTTTATGGCTACACCTTC; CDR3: CSVEVQGFYGYTF
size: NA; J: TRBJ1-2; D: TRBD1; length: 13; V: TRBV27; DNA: TGTGCCAGCAGTTTATCGACAGGGGATGGCTACACCTTC; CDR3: CASSLSTGDGYTF
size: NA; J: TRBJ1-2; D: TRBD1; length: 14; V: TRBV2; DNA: TGTGCCAGCAAATACAGGGGGCTCTGGTGGGGCTACACCTTC; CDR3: CASKYRGLWWGYTF
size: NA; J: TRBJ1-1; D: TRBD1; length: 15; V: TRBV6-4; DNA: TGTGCCAGCAGTGACGGGACAGGGGGAAACACTGAAGCTTTCTTT; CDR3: CASSDGTGGNTEAFF
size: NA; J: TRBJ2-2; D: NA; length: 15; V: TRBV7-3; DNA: TGTGCCAGCAGCACTACGTATCAGGGCACCGGGGAGCTGTTTTTT; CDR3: CASSTTYQGTGELFF
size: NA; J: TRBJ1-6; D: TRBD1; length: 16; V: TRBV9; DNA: TGTGCCAGCACCCGGTCATCGGACAGGCGAGATTCACCCCTCCACTTT; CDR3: CASTRSSDRRDSPLHF
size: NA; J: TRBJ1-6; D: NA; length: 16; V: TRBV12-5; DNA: TGTGCTAGTGGTTTGGTACAGGGCGATACTAATTCACCCCTCCACTTT; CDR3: CASGLVQGDTNSPLHF
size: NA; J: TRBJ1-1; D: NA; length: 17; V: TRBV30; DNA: TGTGCCTGGCAAATTAGTCCGGACTCTCCCAACTCGATCGAAGCTTTCTTT; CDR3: CAWQISPDSPNSIEAFF
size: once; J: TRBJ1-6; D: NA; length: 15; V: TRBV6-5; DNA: TGTGCCAGCAGTCCCGGACAGAGAAACCATTCACCCCTCCACTTT; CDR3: CASSPGQRNHSPLHF
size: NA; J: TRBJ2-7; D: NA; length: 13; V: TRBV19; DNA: TGTGCCAGTAGTAAACAGGGCAAGTACGAGCAGTACTTC; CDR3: CASSKQGKYEQYF
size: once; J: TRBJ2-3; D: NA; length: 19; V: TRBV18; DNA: TGTGCCAGCTCACCACGAAATAGGGGCAGGGTAGTCGGCACAGATACGCAGTATTTT; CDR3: CASSPRNRGRVVGTDTQYF
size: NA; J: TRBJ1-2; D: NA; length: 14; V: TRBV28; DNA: TGTGCCAGCAGTTTGGCCCCCCACACGACAGGTTATTTCTTC; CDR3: CASSLAPHTTGYFF
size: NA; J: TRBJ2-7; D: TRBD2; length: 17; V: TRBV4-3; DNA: TGCGCCAGCAGCCAACCCTGGGGACTAGCGGAATCCTACGAGCAGTACTTC; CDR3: CASSQPWGLAESYEQYF
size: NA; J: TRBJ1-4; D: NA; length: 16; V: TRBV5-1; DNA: TGCGCCAGCAGCTTGTCAGGTCTTGCAACTAATGAAAAACTGTTTTTT; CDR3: CASSLSGLATNEKLFF
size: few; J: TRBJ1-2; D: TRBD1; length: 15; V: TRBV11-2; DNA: TGTGCCAGCAGCTCCCGGACAGGGGCCTACTATGGCTACACCTTC; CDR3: CASSSRTGAYYGYTF
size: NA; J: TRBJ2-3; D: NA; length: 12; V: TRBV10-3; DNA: TGTGCCATCCGGGGGTGCACAGATACGCAGTATTTT; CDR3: CAIRGCTDTQYF
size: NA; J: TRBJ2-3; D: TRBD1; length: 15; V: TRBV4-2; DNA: TGTGCCAGCAGCCAAGCGGGACAGGGGACAGATACGCAGTATTTT; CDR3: CASSQAGQGTDTQYF
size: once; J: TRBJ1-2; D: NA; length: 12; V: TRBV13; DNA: TGTGCCAGCAGCGTGTGGCACTATGGCTACACCTTC; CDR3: CASSVWHYGYTF
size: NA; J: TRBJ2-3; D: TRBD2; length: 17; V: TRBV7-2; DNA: TGTGCCAGCAGCTGTGGGACTAGCGGGGGTCGGACTAATACGCAGTATTTT; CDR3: CASSCGTSGGRTNTQYF
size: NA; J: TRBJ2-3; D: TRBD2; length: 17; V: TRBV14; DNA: TGTGCCAGCAGCCCCGGGGCTAGCGGAGATTCTCCGAATACGCAGTATTTT; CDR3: CASSPGASGDSPNTQYF